Each of the 4 T cell receptor beta chains below was sequenced from the same sample in a study of radiotherapy plus CTLA-4 blockade in lung cancer. The data were produced by immunoSEQ multiplex PCR, yet TCRdb's version contains in-frame clones alone and is incomplete. The sample lists roughly 68,000 clones; around 80% were seen once. Sequencing used peripheral blood, obtained from a patient treated with radiotherapy plus ipilimumab. The receptors derive from a human donor with non-small cell lung cancer who had a complete response to radiotherapy plus ipilimumab.

The rearrangement uses TRBV11-2 and TRBJ2-2; TRBD2 aligns across 9 bases. V dropped 2 bases and J dropped 6; count of bases not matched to a gene: 1. Germline CDR1 is SGHAT and CDR2 is FQNNGV. CDR3 size: 14 residues. For the CDR3, the DNA is TGTGCCAGCAGCTTATTAGCGGGAGCCGGGGAGCTGTTTTTT. It yields the protein CASSLLAGAGELFF.

The chain has TRBV10-2 and TRBJ1-4; TRBD1 matches 7 bases. Looked up from germline, CDR1 is WSHSY and CDR2 is SAAADI. The CDR3 has 14 residues. V lost 6 bases, J lost 5 bases, and 6 bases stayed unmatched. The CDR3 protein is CASSSGGGNEKLFF. CDR3 nucleotide sequence: TGCGCCAGCAGCTCAGGGGGGGGAAATGAAAAACTGTTTTTT.

The chain is built from TRBV28 and TRBJ1-2; 11 positions agree with TRBD1. The CDR3 consists of 15 residues. V was pared by 6 bases and J by 6 bases, with 9 bases of the junction left unmatched. Germline V CDR1 and CDR2: MDHEN, SYDVKM. The DNA for the CDR3 is TGTGCCAGCAGCCCGGCCGGGACAGGGGGAAATGGCTACACCTTC. It encodes CASSPAGTGGNGYTF.

The chain recombines TRBV30 with TRBJ1-3; D gene uncertain. The germline gives CDR1 GTSNPN, CDR2 SVGIG (reference sequence). V lost 5 bases to trimming and J lost 2 bases, with 4 bases between them. CDR3 length: 11 amino acids. CDR3 DNA: TGTGCCTGGCTCACTGGAAACACCATATATTTT. Encoded protein: CAWLTGNTIYF.